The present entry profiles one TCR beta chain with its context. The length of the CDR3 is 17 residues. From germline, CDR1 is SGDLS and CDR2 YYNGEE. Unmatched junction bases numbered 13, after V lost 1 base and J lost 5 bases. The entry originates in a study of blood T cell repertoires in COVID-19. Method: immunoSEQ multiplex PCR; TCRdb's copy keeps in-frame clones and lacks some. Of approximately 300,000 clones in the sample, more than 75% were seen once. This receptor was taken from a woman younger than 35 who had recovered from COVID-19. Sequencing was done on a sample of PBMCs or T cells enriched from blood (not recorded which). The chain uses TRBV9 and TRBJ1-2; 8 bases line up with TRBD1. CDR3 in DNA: TGTGCCAGCAGCGTACCACAGTCAGGGGGCGCCTGGTATGGCTACACCTTC. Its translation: CASSVPQSGGAWYGYTF.